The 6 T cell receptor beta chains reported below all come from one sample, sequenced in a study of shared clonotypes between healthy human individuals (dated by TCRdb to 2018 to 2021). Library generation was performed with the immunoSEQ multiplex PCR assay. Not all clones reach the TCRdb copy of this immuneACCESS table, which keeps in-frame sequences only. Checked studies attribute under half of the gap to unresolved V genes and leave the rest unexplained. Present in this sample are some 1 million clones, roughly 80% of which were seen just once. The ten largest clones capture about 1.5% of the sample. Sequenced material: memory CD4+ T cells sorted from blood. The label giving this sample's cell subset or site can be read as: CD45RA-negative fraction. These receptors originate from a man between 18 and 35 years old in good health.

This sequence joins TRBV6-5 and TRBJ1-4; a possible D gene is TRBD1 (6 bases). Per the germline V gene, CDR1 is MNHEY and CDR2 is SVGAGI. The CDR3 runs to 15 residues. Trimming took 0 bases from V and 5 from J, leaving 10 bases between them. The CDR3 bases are TGTGCCAGCAGTTACTCTTCGACAGGAAATGAAAAACTGTTTTTT. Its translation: CASSYSSTGNEKLFF.

The CDR3 reads CASSSRQGGYGYTF. In DNA form, the CDR3 reads TGTGCCAGCAGCTCGCGACAGGGAGGGTATGGCTACACCTTC. The chain recombines TRBV5-8 with TRBJ1-2; 7 nucleotides line up with TRBD1. The J segment lost 5 bases and the V segment lost 3 bases, leaving 7 bases of the junction unmatched. The length of the CDR3 is 14 residues. Germline V gives CDR1 SGHTS, CDR2 YDEGEE.

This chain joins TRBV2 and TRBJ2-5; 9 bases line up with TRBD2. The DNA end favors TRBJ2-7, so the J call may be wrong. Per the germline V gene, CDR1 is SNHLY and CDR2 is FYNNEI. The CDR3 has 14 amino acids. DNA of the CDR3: TGTGCCAGCAGTCCCCTGCGGGAGGGCCACGAGCAGTACTTC. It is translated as CASSPLREGHEQYF.

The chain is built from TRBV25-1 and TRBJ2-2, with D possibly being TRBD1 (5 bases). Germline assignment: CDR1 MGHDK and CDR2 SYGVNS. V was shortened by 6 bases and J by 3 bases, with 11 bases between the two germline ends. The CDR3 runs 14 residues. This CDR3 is CASRAKTDTGELFF. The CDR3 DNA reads TGTGCCAGCAGGGCAAAGACAGACACCGGGGAGCTGTTTTTT.

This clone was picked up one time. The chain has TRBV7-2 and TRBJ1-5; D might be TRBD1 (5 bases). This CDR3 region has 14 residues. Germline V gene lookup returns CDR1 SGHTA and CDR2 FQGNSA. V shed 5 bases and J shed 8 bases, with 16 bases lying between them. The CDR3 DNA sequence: TGTGCCAGCAGCCCGGGACTCCGATTTGAGCCCCAGCATTTT. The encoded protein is CASSPGLRFEPQHF.

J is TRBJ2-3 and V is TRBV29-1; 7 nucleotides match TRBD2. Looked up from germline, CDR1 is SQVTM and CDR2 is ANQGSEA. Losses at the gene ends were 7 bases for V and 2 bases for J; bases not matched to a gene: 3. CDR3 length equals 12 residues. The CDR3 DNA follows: TGCAGCGGGGACTACAACACAGATACGCAGTATTTT. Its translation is CSGDYNTDTQYF.